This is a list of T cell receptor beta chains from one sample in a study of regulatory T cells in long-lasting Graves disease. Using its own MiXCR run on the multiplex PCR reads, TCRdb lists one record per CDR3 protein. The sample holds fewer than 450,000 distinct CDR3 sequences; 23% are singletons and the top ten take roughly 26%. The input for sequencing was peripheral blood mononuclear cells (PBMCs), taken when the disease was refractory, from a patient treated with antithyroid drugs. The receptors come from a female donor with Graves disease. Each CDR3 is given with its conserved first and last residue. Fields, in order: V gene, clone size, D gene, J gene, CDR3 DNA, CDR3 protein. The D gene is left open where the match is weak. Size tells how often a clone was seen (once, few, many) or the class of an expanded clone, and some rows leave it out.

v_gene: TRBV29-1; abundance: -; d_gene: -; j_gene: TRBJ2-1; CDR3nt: TGCAGCGTTGCCAGCGGCCCATGGAATGAGCAGTTCTTC; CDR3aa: CSVASGPWNEQFF
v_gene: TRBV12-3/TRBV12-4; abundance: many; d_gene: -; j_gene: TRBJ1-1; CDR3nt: TGTGCCAGCAGTTTAGCGCGGCCGAACACTGAAGCTTTCTTT; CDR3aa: CASSLARPNTEAFF
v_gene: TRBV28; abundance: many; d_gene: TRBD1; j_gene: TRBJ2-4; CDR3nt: TGTGCCAGCAGTTTAAGTGGGACAGGAAACCTAGCCAAAAACATTCAGTACTTC; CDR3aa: CASSLSGTGNLAKNIQYF
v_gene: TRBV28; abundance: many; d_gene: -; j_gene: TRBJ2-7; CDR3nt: TGTGCCAGCAGTTTATCGTCCAGGGTGGCAGGGTTTCGTTACGAGCAGTACTTC; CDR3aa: CASSLSSRVAGFRYEQYF
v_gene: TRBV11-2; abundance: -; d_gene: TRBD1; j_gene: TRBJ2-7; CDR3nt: TGTGCCAGCAGCCCAGGGGTTGGACAGGGGTACTCCTACGAGCAGTACTTC; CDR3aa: CASSPGVGQGYSYEQYF
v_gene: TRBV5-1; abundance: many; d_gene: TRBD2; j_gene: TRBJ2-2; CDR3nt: TGCGCCAGCAGCTGGACCCAAGCGGGAGAGGCCACCGGGGAGCTGTTTTTT; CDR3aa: CASSWTQAGEATGELFF
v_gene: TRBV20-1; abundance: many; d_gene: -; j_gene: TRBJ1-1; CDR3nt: TGCAGTGCTAGGGACCTTTCGAATCGTGAAGCTTTCTTT; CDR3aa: CSARDLSNREAFF
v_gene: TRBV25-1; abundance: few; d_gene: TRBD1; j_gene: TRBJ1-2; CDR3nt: TGTGCCAGCAGGGAACAGGGGTCCTATGGCTACACCTTC; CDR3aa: CASREQGSYGYTF
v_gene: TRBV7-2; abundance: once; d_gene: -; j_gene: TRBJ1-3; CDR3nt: TGTGCCAGCAGCACGGGGGGGGCCTCTGGAAACACCATATATTTT; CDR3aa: CASSTGGASGNTIYF
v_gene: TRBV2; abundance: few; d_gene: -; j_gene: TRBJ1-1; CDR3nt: TGTGCCAGCATTCCGACCTCGGGGGCCACTGAAGCTTTCTTT; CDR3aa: CASIPTSGATEAFF
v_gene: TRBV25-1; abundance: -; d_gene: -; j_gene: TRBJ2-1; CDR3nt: TGTGCCAGCTGCGGGACACAGAACGATGAGCAGTTCTTC; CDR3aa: CASCGTQNDEQFF
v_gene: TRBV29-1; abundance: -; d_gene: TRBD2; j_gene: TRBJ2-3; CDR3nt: TGCAGCGTTGGTCAACTAGCGGGAGCTGCAGATACGCAGTATTTT; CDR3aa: CSVGQLAGAADTQYF
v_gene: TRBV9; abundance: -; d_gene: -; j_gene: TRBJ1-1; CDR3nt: TGTGCCAGCAGCGTAGTTAACCAAGCGAACACTGAAGCTTTCTTT; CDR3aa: CASSVVNQANTEAFF
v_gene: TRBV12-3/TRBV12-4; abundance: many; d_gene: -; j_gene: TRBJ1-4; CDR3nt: TGTGCCAGCAGTTTAGAGAGGGAGGCCGAAAAACTGTTTTTT; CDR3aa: CASSLEREAEKLFF
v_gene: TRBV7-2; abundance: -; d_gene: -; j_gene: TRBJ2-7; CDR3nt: TGTGCCAGCAAAAACCCCGGGGTATCTTACGAGCAGTACTTC; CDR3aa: CASKNPGVSYEQYF
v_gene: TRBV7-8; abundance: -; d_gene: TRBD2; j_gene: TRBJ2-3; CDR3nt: TGTGCCAGCAGCTTATTACTGGCGGGAGTCACAGATACGCAGTATTTT; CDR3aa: CASSLLLAGVTDTQYF
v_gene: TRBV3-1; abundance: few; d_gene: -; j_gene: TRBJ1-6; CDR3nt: TGTGCCAGCAGCCAAGGGCACAGTAGACAAAATTCACCCCTCCACTTT; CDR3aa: CASSQGHSRQNSPLHF
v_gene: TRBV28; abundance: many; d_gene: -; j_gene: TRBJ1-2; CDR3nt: TGTGCCAGCAGTACCTGGCAGGCCACTAACTATGGCTACACCTTC; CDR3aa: CASSTWQATNYGYTF
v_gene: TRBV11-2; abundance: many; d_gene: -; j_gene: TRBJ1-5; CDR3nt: TGTGCCAGCAGCTTAGATCCGGGACAGCCCCAGCATTTT; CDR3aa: CASSLDPGQPQHF
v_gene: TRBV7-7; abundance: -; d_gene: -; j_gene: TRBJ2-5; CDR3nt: TGTGCCAGCAGCTTAGTTGGCGTCCAAGAGACCCAGTACTTC; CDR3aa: CASSLVGVQETQYF
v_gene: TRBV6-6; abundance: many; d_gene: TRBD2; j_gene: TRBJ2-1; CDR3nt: TGTGCCAGCAGTTACTCGATCCTTCTCAAGCGGACTAGCGGGGACAATGAGCAGTTCTTC; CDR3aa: CASSYSILLKRTSGDNEQFF
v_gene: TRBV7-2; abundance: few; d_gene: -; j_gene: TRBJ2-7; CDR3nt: -; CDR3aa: CASSFYICSPRTSVSYEQYF
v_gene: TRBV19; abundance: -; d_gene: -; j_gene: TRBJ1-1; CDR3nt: TGTGCCAGTAGTATAGATGTGGGGGGCGCGTATACTGAAGCTTTCTTT; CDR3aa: CASSIDVGGAYTEAFF
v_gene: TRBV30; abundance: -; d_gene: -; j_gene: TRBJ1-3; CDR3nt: TGTGCCTGGAGTGTACTGGGGCCGGGAAACACCATATATTTT; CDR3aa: CAWSVLGPGNTIYF
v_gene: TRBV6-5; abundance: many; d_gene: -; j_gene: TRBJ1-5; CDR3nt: TGTGCCAGCAGTTACGGGGACGGGCTCGACCTGTATAGCAATCAGCCCCAGCATTTT; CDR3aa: CASSYGDGLDLYSNQPQHF
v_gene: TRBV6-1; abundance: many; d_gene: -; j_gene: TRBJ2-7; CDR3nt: TGTGCCAGCACCTCAGCGTACGAGCAGTACTTC; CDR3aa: CASTSAYEQYF
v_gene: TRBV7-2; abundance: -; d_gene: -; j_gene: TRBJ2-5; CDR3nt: TGTGCCAGCAGCTTACCGACAGCCCAAGAGACCCAGTACTTC; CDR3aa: CASSLPTAQETQYF
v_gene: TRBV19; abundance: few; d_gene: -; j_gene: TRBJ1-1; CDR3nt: TGTGCCAGTCGTATCCAGTCGAACACTGAAGCTTTCTTT; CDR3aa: CASRIQSNTEAFF
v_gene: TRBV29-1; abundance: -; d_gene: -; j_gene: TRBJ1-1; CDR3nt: TGCAGCGTTGGGGTCGGAACTGAAGCTTTCTTT; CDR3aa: CSVGVGTEAFF
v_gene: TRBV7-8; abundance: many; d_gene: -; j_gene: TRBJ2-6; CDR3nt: TGTGCCAGCAGCTTAGGAGGTGGGGCAATCTCTGGGGCCAACGTCCTGACTTTC; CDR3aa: CASSLGGGAISGANVLTF
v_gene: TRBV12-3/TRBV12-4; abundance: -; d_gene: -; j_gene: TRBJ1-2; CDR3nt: TGTGCCAGCAGTTTTCGCCAGCTTCCTCTTTATGGCTACACCTTC; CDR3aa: CASSFRQLPLYGYTF
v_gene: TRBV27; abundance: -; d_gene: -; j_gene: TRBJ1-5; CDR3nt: TGTGCCAGCAGTTTATACAGGTATAGCAATCAGCCCCAGCATTTT; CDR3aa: CASSLYRYSNQPQHF
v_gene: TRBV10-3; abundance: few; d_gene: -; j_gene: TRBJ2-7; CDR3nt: TGTGCCATCAAGGAGGGGGTGACCTACGAGCAGTACTTC; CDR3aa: CAIKEGVTYEQYF
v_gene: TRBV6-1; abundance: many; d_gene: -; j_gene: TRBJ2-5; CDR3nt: TGTGCCAGCAGGGTCCGACAGCCCGACAGATTCCAAGAGACCCAGTACTTC; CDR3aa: CASRVRQPDRFQETQYF
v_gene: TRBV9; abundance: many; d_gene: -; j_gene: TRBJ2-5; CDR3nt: TGTGCCAGCAGCGTAGGGGGGCTGTCGGAGACCCAGTACTTC; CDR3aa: CASSVGGLSETQYF
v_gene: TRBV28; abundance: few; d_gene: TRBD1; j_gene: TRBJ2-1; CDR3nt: TGTGCCAGCAGTCCTGACAGGGGGGTTCGCAATGAGCAGTTCTTC; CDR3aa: CASSPDRGVRNEQFF
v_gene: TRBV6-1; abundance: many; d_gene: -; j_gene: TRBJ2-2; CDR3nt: TGTGCCAGCAGTCCACTCAGGGTTCTTTACTACACCGGGGAGCTGTTTTTT; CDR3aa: CASSPLRVLYYTGELFF
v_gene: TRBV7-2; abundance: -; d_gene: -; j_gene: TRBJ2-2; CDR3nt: TGTGCCAGCAGCCCCTGGACTGGATTGAACACCGGGGAGCTGTTTTTT; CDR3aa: CASSPWTGLNTGELFF
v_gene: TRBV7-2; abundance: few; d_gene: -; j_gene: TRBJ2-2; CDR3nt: TGTGCCAGCAGCTTAGCCGGACGGGGCACCGGGGAGCTGTTTTTT; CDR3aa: CASSLAGRGTGELFF
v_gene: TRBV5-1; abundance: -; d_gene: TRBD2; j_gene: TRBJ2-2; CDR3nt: TGCGCCAGCAGCCCATTAGCGGGGGCCAACACCGGGGAGCTGTTTTTT; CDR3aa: CASSPLAGANTGELFF
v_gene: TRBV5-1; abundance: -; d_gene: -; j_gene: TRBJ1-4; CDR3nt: TGCGCCAGCAACTTACAGGGAGGGGAAAGCGAAAAACTGTTTTTT; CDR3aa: CASNLQGGESEKLFF
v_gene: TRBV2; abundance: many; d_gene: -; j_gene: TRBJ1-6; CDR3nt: TGTGCCAGCATGGTCGGACGTAATTCACCCCTCCACTTT; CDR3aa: CASMVGRNSPLHF
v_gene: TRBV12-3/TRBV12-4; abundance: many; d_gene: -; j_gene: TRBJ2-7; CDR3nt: TGTGCCAGCAGTCTTTACAGGGGAGGGCGCGAGCAGTACTTC; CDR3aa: CASSLYRGGREQYF
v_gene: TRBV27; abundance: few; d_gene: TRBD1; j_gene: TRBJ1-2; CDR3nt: TGTGCCAGCAGTTTATCCCGACAGGGTCCCAACACCTTC; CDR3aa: CASSLSRQGPNTF
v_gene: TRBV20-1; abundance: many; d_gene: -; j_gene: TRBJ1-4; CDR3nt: TGCAGTGCTAGAGTCGTTGGAAGAGAAAAACTGTTTTTT; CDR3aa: CSARVVGREKLFF
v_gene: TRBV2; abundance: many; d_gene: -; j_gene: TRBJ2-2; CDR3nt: TGTGCCAGCAGGCGATTAATATCCGGGGAGCTGTTTTTT; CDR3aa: CASRRLISGELFF
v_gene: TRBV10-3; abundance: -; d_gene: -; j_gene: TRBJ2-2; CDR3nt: TGTGCCATCAGTGAAGCAGCGGGCTACACCGGGGAGCTGTTTTTT; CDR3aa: CAISEAAGYTGELFF
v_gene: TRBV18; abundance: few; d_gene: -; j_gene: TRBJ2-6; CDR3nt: TGTGCCAGCTCAGACCGGGACCCTGTCTGGGCCAACGTCCTGACTTTC; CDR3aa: CASSDRDPVWANVLTF
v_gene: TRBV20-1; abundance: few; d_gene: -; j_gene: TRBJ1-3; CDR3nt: TGCAGTGCTAGAATGGACAGAGACTCTGGAAACACCATATATTTT; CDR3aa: CSARMDRDSGNTIYF
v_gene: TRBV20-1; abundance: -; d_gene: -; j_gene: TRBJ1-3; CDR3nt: TGCAGTGCTAGATCTACGAACGTCGGAAACACCATATATTTT; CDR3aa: CSARSTNVGNTIYF
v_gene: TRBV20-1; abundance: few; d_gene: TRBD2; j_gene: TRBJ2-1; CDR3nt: TGCAGTGCTAGAGGTAGGACTAGTGGGTACAATGAGCAGTTCTTC; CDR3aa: CSARGRTSGYNEQFF
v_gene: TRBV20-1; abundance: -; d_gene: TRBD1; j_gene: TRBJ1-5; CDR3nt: TGCAATGCTAGTCCCGGGACAGAGAATCAGCCCCAGCATTTT; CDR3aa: CNASPGTENQPQHF
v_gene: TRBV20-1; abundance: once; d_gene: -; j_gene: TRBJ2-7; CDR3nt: TGCAGTGCTAGAGGCCGGAACCGGGTCTACGAGCAGTACTTC; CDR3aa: CSARGRNRVYEQYF
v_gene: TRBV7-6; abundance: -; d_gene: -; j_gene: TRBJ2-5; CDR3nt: TGTGCCAGCAGCCCCTCCCTCGGAGCGCCTCTATCTGGCCAGTACTTC; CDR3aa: CASSPSLGAPLSGQYF
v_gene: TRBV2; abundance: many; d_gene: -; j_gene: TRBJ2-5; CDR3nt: TGTGCCAGTAAAGGATTCAGGGAGACCCAGTACTTC; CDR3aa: CASKGFRETQYF
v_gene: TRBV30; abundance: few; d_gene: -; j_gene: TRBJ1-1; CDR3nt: TGTGCCTGGAGTGGGGGAGGGTGGGGAGCTTTCTTT; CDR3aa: CAWSGGGWGAFF
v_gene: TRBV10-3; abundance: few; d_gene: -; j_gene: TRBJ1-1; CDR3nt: TGTGCCATCAGTGAGTCGACGGGGGGGGCTTTCTTT; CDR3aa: CAISESTGGAFF
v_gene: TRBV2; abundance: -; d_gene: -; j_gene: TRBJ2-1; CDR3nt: TGTGCCAGCACTCGCGCGAGCTCCTACAATGAGCAGTTCTTC; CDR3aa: CASTRASSYNEQFF
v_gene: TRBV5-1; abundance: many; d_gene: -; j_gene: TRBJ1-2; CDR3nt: TGCGCCAGCAGCTTGGACGGAAGAAGTGGCTACACCTTC; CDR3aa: CASSLDGRSGYTF
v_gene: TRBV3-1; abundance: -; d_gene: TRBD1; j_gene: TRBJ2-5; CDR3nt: TGTGCCAGCAGCCAAGATAGACAGGGGGCGCGAGAGACCCAGTACTTC; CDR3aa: CASSQDRQGARETQYF